Below, 2 T cell receptor beta chains from the same sample are listed, as sequenced in a study of beta chain features in type 1 diabetes. Expressed TCRB transcripts were sequenced after all isolated RNA was converted to cDNA. Profiling relied on immunoSEQ multiplex PCR, and the TCRdb table lists in-frame clones only, not all of them. The sample lists around 200,000 clones; approximately 13% were seen once. The specimen sequenced was central memory CD4+ T cells from blood. The receptors originated from a woman aged 18-29 years in good health.

On this clone: This specimen includes other DNA sequences encoding the same CDR3. The chain is built from TRBV18 and TRBJ1-2; TRBD1 is a possible D gene (6 bases). Trimming pared 3 bases from V and 1 base from J, leaving 9 bases between. Germline CDR1 is KGHSH and CDR2 is LQKENI. This CDR3 has 14 residues. The CDR3 DNA reads as TGTGCCAGCTCACCCGACAGGAGTAACTATGGCTACACCTTC. It yields the protein CASSPDRSNYGYTF.

This chain links TRBV30 with TRBJ2-1; 7 nucleotides align to TRBD2. V was pared by 2 bases and J by 7 bases, with 14 bases of the junction left unmatched. The length of the CDR3 is 16 residues. The germline gives CDR1 GTSNPN, CDR2 SVGIG (reference sequence). This chain's CDR3 is CAWSRASGILGNEQFF. Written as DNA, the CDR3 is TGTGCCTGGAGTAGGGCAAGCGGGATCCTTGGAAATGAGCAGTTCTTC.